The 23 T cell receptor beta chains below come from one sample, sequenced in a study of T cell repertoires in cytomegalovirus infection. TCRdb itself ran the reads through MiXCR, one entry per CDR3 protein. The sample records around 490,000 distinct CDR3 sequences, 26% being singletons. The sample was PBMCs. Every receptor here comes from a human donor in good health (CMV status not recorded). Some clones in this sample may be carry-over from other donors' samples.

The chain combines TRBV20-1 with TRBJ2-7, with 9 bases fitting TRBD2. Germline V lookup: CDR1 DFQATT, CDR2 SNEGSKA (reference sequence). The V and J ends lost 0 bases and 3 bases, in that order; junction bases with no gene match: 3. This CDR3 is 14 amino acids long. This CDR3 is CSARDLAGVYEQYF. The DNA for the CDR3 is TGCAGTGCTAGAGATTTAGCGGGGGTCTACGAGCAGTACTTC.

In DNA form, the CDR3 reads TGTGCCAGCAGCTTAGACAGGGAGTACCCCAGCGATCAGCCCCAGCATTTT. Protein product: CASSLDREYPSDQPQHF. The chain combines TRBV28 with TRBJ1-5; 7 positions agree with TRBD1. J was trimmed by 5 bases and V by 6 bases; bases with no gene match: 16. The CDR3 loop spans 17 amino acids. Germline-derived CDR1 and CDR2 are MDHEN and SYDVKM.

This chain connects TRBV6-6 to TRBJ2-1; no clear D gene. The CDR3 sequence is 13 residues long. Trimming took off 3 bases at V and 15 bases at J, with 18 bases between the two ends. The germline V gene encodes CDR1 MNHNY and CDR2 SVGAGI (reference sequence). The CDR3 nucleotides read TGTGCCAGCAGTTATCCCTTACTTGGATGGGGGTTCTTC. Residues: CASSYPLLGWGFF.

This clonotype was picked up many times. The genes are TRBV7-2 and TRBJ1-1; D is perhaps TRBD1 (6 bases). V lost 2 bases, J lost 10 bases, and 8 bases lay in between. Germline V CDR1 and CDR2: SGHTA, FQGNSA. The CDR3 length is 11 residues. DNA of the CDR3: TGTGCCAGCAGCTTACGGACAGTAGCTTTCTTT. This translates into CASSLRTVAFF.

This clonotype was detected only a few times. The J gene is TRBJ1-6, the V gene TRBV7-2; D remains ambiguous. The CDR3 totals 14 residues. Trimming took 1 base from V and 12 from J, leaving 13 bases between them. Germline V lookup: CDR1 SGHTA, CDR2 FQGNSA. The DNA for the CDR3 is TGTGCCAGCAGCTTAGATGTGACACTTATACCCCTCCACTTT. Its translation is CASSLDVTLIPLHF.

This clonotype was seen ten or more times. V and J are TRBV7-2 and TRBJ2-2; D is undetermined. The CDR3 is 16 amino acids. From germline, CDR1 is SGHTA and CDR2 FQGNSA. Trimming pared 5 bases from V and 1 base from J, leaving 14 bases between. The CDR3 DNA reads TGTGCCAGCAGCCAAAGGATAATTAAGAACACCGGGGAGCTGTTTTTT. Its protein is CASSQRIIKNTGELFF.

There are a few counts of this clonotype. The V call is TRBV10-3, the J call TRBJ1-1, with 7 nucleotides matching TRBD1. This CDR3 is 12 amino acids long. Germline CDR1 and CDR2: ENHRY and SYGVKD. The J segment lost 1 base and the V segment lost 8 bases, leaving 1 base of the junction unmatched. The CDR3: CAIGTANTEAFF. The CDR3, as DNA: TGTGCCATCGGGACAGCGAACACTGAAGCTTTCTTT.

The V and J genes are TRBV6-5 and TRBJ2-1, with 13 positions matching TRBD2. Trimming cost V 5 bases and J 10 bases; bases outside gene matches: 17. The CDR3 runs to 18 residues. From germline, CDR1 is MNHEY and CDR2 SVGAGI. CDR3 DNA: TGTGCCAGCAGTAGACCGGCGGGACTAGCGGGAAGGTTGCAAGAGCAGTTCTTC. As protein: CASSRPAGLAGRLQEQFF.

This clonotype has more than one count but fewer than ten. This chain links TRBV5-6 with TRBJ1-1, with D possibly TRBD1 on 6 matching bases. CDR1 and CDR2 (germline): SGHDT, YYEEEE. V gave up 0 bases and J gave up 2 bases, with 14 bases separating them. The CDR3 is made up of 16 amino acids. CDR3: CASSLGGPGANTEAFF. CDR3 sequence (DNA): TGTGCCAGCAGCTTGGGCGGCCCGGGGGCTAACACTGAAGCTTTCTTT.

The chain uses TRBV20-1 and TRBJ1-1; TRBD1 might be the D (5 bases). There are 13 residues in the CDR3. Germline CDR1 and CDR2: DFQATT and SNEGSKA (reference sequence). The V end was cut by 6 bases, the J end by 0 bases, with 11 bases between. The CDR3 region has the DNA TGCAGTGCCCTCCGGGGGATGAACACTGAAGCTTTCTTT. It specifies CSALRGMNTEAFF.

This clonotype was seen only a few times. The chain carries TRBV5-4 and TRBJ2-1; D is uncertain. V lost 3 bases and J lost 0, with 10 bases in between. CDR1 SGHNT and CDR2 YYREEE come from the germline V gene (reference sequence). This CDR3 has 15 residues. CDR3 in amino acids: CASSYGISSYNEQFF. The CDR3 nucleotides are TGTGCCAGCAGCTACGGAATTAGCTCCTACAATGAGCAGTTCTTC.

Worth noting for this clonotype: The junction and the germline gene differ at one end; a read error may be behind it. The chain joins TRBV12-3 or TRBV12-4 to TRBJ1-1; possibly TRBD1 for D (6 bases). The CDR3 extends over 15 amino acids. The CDR3 DNA reads as TGTGCCAGCAGCGACCGGGGGCCGGGGGGCACTGAAGTTTTCTTT. Protein sequence: CASSDRGPGGTEVFF.

This clonotype was recorded at least ten times. At one of its ends the junction is not consistent with the germline gene, which may arise from a read error. The chain is built from TRBV7-2 and TRBJ1-2, with 7 positions matching TRBD1. Germline V gene data show CDR1 as SGHTA and CDR2 as FQGNSA. There are 13 residues in the CDR3. CDR3 residues: CASSLATGYGYTF. The DNA of the CDR3 is TGTGCCAGCAGCCTAGCGACAGGGTATGGCTACACCTTC.

The chain employs TRBV4-1 and TRBJ2-3, with D tentatively TRBD2 (5 bases). Germline V gene lookup returns CDR1 MGHRA and CDR2 YSYEKL. V was clipped by 0 bases and J by 3 bases, with 13 bases between them. This CDR3 region has 16 residues. CDR3 in amino acids: CASSQERAAATDTQYF. The CDR3, as DNA: TGCGCCAGCAGCCAAGAGCGGGCGGCGGCGACAGATACGCAGTATTTT.

The chain couples TRBV19 to TRBJ1-2; D unresolved. This CDR3 contains 15 residues. The germline gives CDR1 LNHDA, CDR2 SQIVND (reference sequence). V was trimmed by 5 bases and J by 5 bases, leaving 18 bases between them. The DNA for the CDR3 is TGTGCCAGTAGTTTATCAGGAGTTAGGATTTATGGCTACACCTTC. Residues: CASSLSGVRIYGYTF.

The chain couples TRBV6-1 to TRBJ2-2, with D perhaps given as TRBD1 or TRBD2 (5 bases each). The germline CDR1 and CDR2 sequences are MNHNS and SASEGT. Trimming cost V 7 bases and J 1 base, with 22 bases left between them. CDR3 length equals 18 residues. The DNA for the CDR3 is TGTGCCAGCAAACGTGGGGGAAGGCCGCCACTGAACACCGGGGAGCTGTTTTTT. Translated: CASKRGGRPPLNTGELFF.

V gene TRBV4-2 combines with J gene TRBJ1-2; D not resolved. The CDR3 is made up of 14 amino acids. The germline CDR1 and CDR2 sequences are LGHNA and YNFKEQ. V was shortened by 0 bases and J by 4 bases, with 9 bases between the two germline ends. The CDR3 DNA reads as TGTGCCAGCAGCCAAGAGATCGTTACCTATGGCTACACCTTC. As protein: CASSQEIVTYGYTF.

This clonotype was picked up a small number of times. J is TRBJ1-1 and V is TRBV28, with 7 bases lining up with TRBD1. The germline gives CDR1 MDHEN, CDR2 SYDVKM. The CDR3 loop spans 14 amino acids. V trimming: 4 bases; J trimming: 6 bases; junction bases outside the gene matches: 8. The CDR3 DNA sequence: TGTGCCAGCAGTTCCCCCGGGACAGTGGCTGAAGCTTTCTTT. Translating gives CASSSPGTVAEAFF.

V usage is TRBV19 and J usage is TRBJ1-2, with a possible D match to TRBD1 (6 bases). The V gene's germline CDR1 is LNHDA and CDR2 SQIVND (reference sequence). The CDR3 is 14 amino acids. Trimming took 3 bases from V and 2 from J, leaving 10 bases between them. The CDR3 protein is CASSIGGPNYGYTF. CDR3 bases: TGTGCCAGTAGTATCGGGGGGCCCAACTATGGCTACACCTTC.

The V call is TRBV7-2, the J call TRBJ2-7; 9 bases are shared with TRBD1. Germline V CDR1 and CDR2: SGHTA, FQGNSA. CDR3 length: 13 residues. With V trimmed by 5 bases and J by 5 bases, 4 bases remained unmatched. This CDR3 is CASSEGQGNEQYF. In DNA, the CDR3 is TGTGCCAGCAGCGAGGGACAGGGTAACGAGCAGTACTTC.

The chain combines TRBV20-1 with TRBJ1-1, with 8 bases lining up with TRBD1. The CDR3 length is 14 residues. Germline CDR1 and CDR2: DFQATT and SNEGSKA (reference sequence). V shed 3 bases and J 1 base; nucleotides not matched to a gene: 4. CDR3 region: CSASRTGTNTEAFF. Written as DNA, the CDR3 is TGCAGTGCTAGCCGGACAGGGACGAACACTGAAGCTTTCTTT.

The V and J genes are TRBV29-1 and TRBJ2-1, with D possibly being TRBD2 (6 bases). The ends were cut back, 8 bases at V and 2 bases at J, with 22 bases in the middle. The CDR3 extends over 16 amino acids. Germline values: CDR1 SQVTM, CDR2 ANQGSEA. The CDR3 is CSTDNGGVGTYNEQFF. In DNA form, the CDR3 reads TGCAGCACTGACAACGGCGGGGTTGGGACCTACAATGAGCAGTTCTTC.

This clonotype was counted only a few times. This rearrangement joins TRBV7-9 to TRBJ2-1; D is ambiguous. Trimming took 3 bases from V and 8 from J, leaving 8 bases between them. Germline CDR1 SEHNR, CDR2 FQNEAQ (reference sequence). This CDR3 is built from 12 residues. This CDR3 is CASSLTGDEQFF. CDR3 DNA: TGTGCCAGCAGCTTGACCGGAGATGAGCAGTTCTTC.